This TCR beta chain was retrieved from a study of T cell changes during pregnancy in multiple sclerosis. CDR1 is SNHLY, CDR2 FYNNEI, per germline. V dropped 5 bases and J dropped 7; count of bases not matched to a gene: 5. The CDR3 covers 15 residues. Some clones are missing from TCRdb's copy, which holds only in-frame ones; the method was immunoSEQ multiplex PCR. The sample records roughly 63,000 clones, 93% being singletons. The source of this sequence is a female donor with multiple sclerosis, enrolled in a pregnancy study. The sample in question was CD8+ T cells from peripheral blood mononuclear cells, obtained in the second trimester of pregnancy. The chain joins TRBV2 to TRBJ2-1; 13 bases line up with TRBD2. The DNA for the CDR3 is TGTGCCAGCAGTAGACTAGCGGGGGGACAGAATGAGCAGTTCTTC. Translation: CASSRLAGGQNEQFF. Together with reference TRBV2 and TRBJ2-1, the CDR3 gives the full variable domain: EPEVTQTPSHQVTQMGQEVILRCVPISNHLYFYWYRQILGQKVEFLVSFYNNEISEKSEIFDDQFSVERPDGSNFTLKIRSTKLEDSAMYFCASSRLAGGQNEQFFGPGTRLTVL.